The subject of this entry is one T cell receptor beta chain. Its target is unknown. The data derive from a study of cytomegalovirus exposure and HLA in healthy donors. Points from the study as a whole: Among the sequence variants, a highly shared cluster was likely an artifact of sequencing. The study labeled under 200 TCR beta chains cytomegalovirus-associated.

V gave up 4 bases and J gave up 7 bases; unmatched junction bases: 6. Germline V CDR1 and CDR2: SGHKS, YYEKEE (reference sequence). This CDR3 has 14 residues. PCR amplification relied on 60 Vbeta primers (plus 13 Jbeta primers). The protocol was immunoSEQ multiplex PCR, while the TCRdb copy is restricted to in-frame clones and leaves out a portion. The sample lists more than 95,000 clones, 79% occurring once. The chain links TRBV5-5 to TRBJ2-2; 8 bases map to TRBD1. Sequencing was performed on PBMCs. The TCR was taken from a middle-aged man in good health and CMV-seropositive. The CDR3 DNA reads as TGTGCCAGCAGCCCCGGGACAGGCAGCGGGGAGCTGTTTTTT. It yields the protein CASSPGTGSGELFF.